This passage covers 16 T cell receptor beta chains from one sample sequenced in a study of identical twins. Each CDR3 protein is one row after TCRdb ran MiXCR on the 5' RACE reads. The profile shows fewer than 650,000 distinct CDR3 sequences, 9.6% of them singletons. These data also formed part of another study, on yellow fever vaccine responses in identical twins.

The material sequenced was PBMCs. These receptors came from a young woman in good health.

This sequence joins TRBV6-1 and TRBJ2-7; D not certain. The CDR3 consists of 14 residues. CDR1 and CDR2 from the germline V gene are MNHNS and SASEGT. The V gene lost 8 bases and the J gene lost 2 bases, with 16 bases spanning the gap. The CDR3 protein is CASGTVVGPYEQYF. DNA of the CDR3: TGTGCCAGCGGCACCGTGGTAGGGCCCTACGAGCAGTACTTC.

This clonotype appeared many times. The V call is TRBV4-1, the J call TRBJ2-7, with TRBD2 as a possible D gene (5 bases). Germline loops: CDR1 MGHRA, CDR2 YSYEKL. V dropped 1 base and J dropped 3 bases, with 16 bases sitting between them. This CDR3 comprises 16 residues. CDR3 in amino acids: CASSQARALDYYEQYF. CDR3 DNA: TGCGCCAGCAGCCAAGCCCGGGCACTAGATTACTACGAGCAGTACTTC.

The J gene is TRBJ2-5, the V gene TRBV10-2, with no clear D. CDR3 length: 13 residues. CDR1 and CDR2 (germline): WSHSY, SAAADI. V was trimmed by 4 bases and J by 2 bases, leaving 8 bases between them. The CDR3 coding sequence is TGCGCCAGCAGTGGAAACGAGCAAGAGACCCAGTACTTC. It encodes CASSGNEQETQYF.

The rearrangement joins TRBV6-1 to TRBJ2-2, with a weak D call TRBD2 (6 bases). This CDR3 region has 16 residues. The V gene's germline CDR1 is MNHNS and CDR2 SASEGT. Trimming left V 6 bases short and J 3 bases short, with 17 bases between. CDR3 protein: CASSPIRRADTGELFF. CDR3 nucleotide sequence: TGTGCCAGCAGCCCCATAAGGAGGGCCGACACCGGGGAGCTGTTTTTT.

A remark on this clonotype: The junction shows a germline mismatch at one end, possibly a read error. The V gene is TRBV12-3 or TRBV12-4, the J gene TRBJ2-6; TRBD1 agrees at 7 bases. The CDR3 is made up of 18 amino acids. CDR3 sequence (DNA): TGTGCCATCAGTTTAGCCAGGACAGGACGCTCTGGGGCCAACGTCCTGACTTTC. Residues: CAISLARTGRSGANVLTF.

This clonotype was counted many times. The chain couples TRBV3-1 to TRBJ2-7; the D is unclear. V gave up 5 bases and J gave up 1 base, with 6 bases separating them. The CDR3 spans 12 residues. From germline, CDR1 is LGHDT and CDR2 YNNKEL (reference sequence). CDR3 sequence reads: CASSSQSYEQYF. CDR3 nucleotide sequence: TGTGCCAGCAGCTCGCAGTCCTACGAGCAGTACTTC.

The CDR3 nucleotides are TGTGCCAGCAGCTTAGAAATCCAAGAAGCTTTCTTT. Translation: CASSLEIQEAFF. V is TRBV7-9 and J is TRBJ1-1; D is unclear. The V gene lost 1 base and the J gene lost 8 bases, with 8 bases spanning the gap. Germline V gene sequence: CDR1 SEHNR, CDR2 FQNEAQ (reference sequence). The CDR3 length is 12 residues.

This clonotype showed up many times. This chain links TRBV5-1 with TRBJ1-2, with D tentatively TRBD1 (5 bases). V was clipped by 0 bases and J by 3 bases, with 9 bases between them. The CDR3 covers 14 residues. Germline V lookup: CDR1 SGHRS, CDR2 YFSETQ. CDR3: CASSLGVRDYGYTF. CDR3 DNA: TGCGCCAGCAGCTTGGGGGTCAGGGACTATGGCTACACCTTC.

The rearrangement joins TRBV24-1 to TRBJ2-1, with D unresolved. Germline CDR1 is KGHDR and CDR2 is SFDVKD. V was trimmed by 1 base and J by 8 bases, leaving 8 bases between them. The CDR3 contains 13 residues. CDR3 nucleotides: TGTGCCACCAGTGATTTCCGCTCGGATGAGCAGTTCTTC. This sequence encodes CATSDFRSDEQFF.

V and J are TRBV29-1 and TRBJ1-1; D gene unclear. CDR1 is SQVTM, CDR2 ANQGSEA, per germline. There are 11 residues in the CDR3. Trimming cost V 5 bases and J 1 base, with 5 bases left between them. CDR3 bases: TGCAGCGTTACAAGGAACACTGAAGCTTTCTTT. It yields the protein CSVTRNTEAFF. Full variable domain (outside the CDR3, taken from reference TRBV29-1 and TRBJ1-1): SAVISQKPSRDICQRGTSLTIQCQVDSQVTMMFWYRQQPGQSLTLIATANQGSEATYESGFVIDKFPISRPNLTFSTLTVSNMSPEDSSIYLCSVTRNTEAFFGQGTRLTVV.

V and J are TRBV7-9 and TRBJ2-2; 10 nucleotides line up with TRBD2. CDR1 SEHNR and CDR2 FQNEAQ come from the germline V gene (reference sequence). The CDR3 is 17 amino acids. V was clipped by 7 bases and J by 7 bases; unmatched bases: 15. This chain's CDR3 is CASTTTLGTSDVGELFF. As DNA, the CDR3 is TGTGCCAGCACCACAACCCTCGGGACTAGCGATGTCGGGGAGCTGTTTTTT.

There are a few counts of this clonotype. This chain connects TRBV6-1 to TRBJ2-7; D might be TRBD1 (5 bases). The CDR3 runs 15 residues. Trimming left V 6 bases short and J 0 bases short, with 15 bases between. The V gene's germline CDR1 is MNHNS and CDR2 SASEGT. CDR3 amino acids: CASSPDRPNSYEQYF. The CDR3 bases are TGTGCCAGCAGCCCCGACAGACCCAACTCCTACGAGCAGTACTTC.

This clonotype was recorded at least ten times. J is TRBJ2-4 and V is TRBV4-2; TRBD2 is a possible D gene (6 bases). V lost 0 bases and J lost 1, with 10 bases in between. The CDR3 has 16 residues. In germline, CDR1 is LGHNA, CDR2 YNFKEQ. CDR3 loop: CASSQEWGEAKNIQYF. DNA of the CDR3: TGTGCCAGCAGCCAAGAATGGGGGGAGGCCAAAAACATTCAGTACTTC.

This clonotype has only a few counts. This chain connects TRBV20-1 to TRBJ2-3, with D maybe TRBD1 (6 bases). The CDR3 loop spans 13 amino acids. Trimming stripped 6 bases from V and 2 bases from J, with 12 bases between. Germline V gene sequence: CDR1 DFQATT, CDR2 SNEGSKA (reference sequence). The CDR3 nucleotides are TGCAGTGCAGACGGACAGATCACAGATACGCAGTATTTT. It translates to CSADGQITDTQYF.

This clonotype came up a few times. The chain uses TRBV24-1 and TRBJ2-1; 7 bases align to TRBD2. With V trimmed by 5 bases and J by 8 bases, 11 bases remained unmatched. The CDR3 length is 15 residues. Germline V gene sequence: CDR1 KGHDR, CDR2 SFDVKD. CDR3 DNA sequence: TGTGCCACCAGTGTCGCTAGCGGAGACTTCGATGAGCAGTTCTTC. It is translated as CATSVASGDFDEQFF.

The chain is built from TRBV20-1 and TRBJ2-7; 9 positions match TRBD2. The CDR3 length is 14 residues. Germline CDR1 and CDR2: DFQATT and SNEGSKA (reference sequence). Germline trimming cut 6 bases from V and 0 bases from J; bases unmatched to any gene: 6. The CDR3 sequence is CSARLAANSYEQYF. The CDR3 DNA follows: TGCAGTGCAAGACTAGCGGCTAACTCCTACGAGCAGTACTTC.